The source of this T cell receptor beta chain is a study of T-cell memory formation after mild COVID-19. This clonotype showed up many times. Its cognate antigen is unknown. Barcoded TCR alpha and TCR beta cDNA libraries with UMIs came from 5'RACE using constant-segment primers. MiXCR, run by TCRdb on the 5' RACE reads, gives a single entry per CDR3 protein. The sample holds tens of thousands of distinct CDR3 sequences, roughly 6.1% seen once. The CDR3 extends over 14 amino acids. Germline loops: CDR1 SGHDT, CDR2 YYEEEE. V lost 0 bases and J lost 4, with 10 bases in between. Findings and caveats of the study: Memory cells collected pre-infection included some clones that later responded, suggesting cross-reactive memory joined. Contracting CD8+ clones were enriched in EMRA, CD4+ mainly in CM and EM.

The sequence was obtained from an adult who had mild COVID-19 (a few samples of this study predate the infection). Cell type and time point are not known. Sequencing was done on a sample of PBMCs or a T cell subset sorted from them (not recorded which). The rearrangement joins TRBV5-6 to TRBJ1-1; D not certain. CDR3 amino acids: CASSLVGEGTEAFF. The CDR3 nucleotides read TGTGCCAGCAGCTTGGTTGGGGAGGGCACTGAAGCTTTCTTT.